The 6 T cell receptor beta chains given below trace back to one sample, sequenced in a study of T cells after yellow fever vaccination. From the 5' RACE reads, TCRdb called clonotypes with MiXCR, one entry per CDR3 protein. Of roughly 310,000 distinct CDR3 sequences listed, approximately 9% are singletons. Sequenced material: PBMCs, taken on the day of the first yellow fever vaccination. The receptors shown here come from a man between 18 and 35 years old who received the YFV17D yellow fever vaccine.

Many counts were recorded for this clonotype. J is TRBJ1-6 and V is TRBV7-9; D not resolved. The V gene's germline CDR1 is SEHNR and CDR2 FQNEAQ (reference sequence). CDR3 length equals 12 residues. V was cut by 2 bases and J by 9 bases, with 5 bases left in between. The CDR3 protein is CASSLPGSPLHF. The CDR3 DNA sequence: TGTGCCAGCAGCTTACCGGGTTCACCCCTCCACTTT.

This clonotype was counted only a few times. V and J are TRBV27 and TRBJ1-1; TRBD1 is a possible D gene (5 bases). The CDR3 length is 15 residues. Germline V gene data show CDR1 as MNHEY and CDR2 as SMNVEV (reference sequence). Trimming removed 1 base from V and 4 bases from J, with 13 bases in between. This CDR3 reads CASSLFGLGTTEAFF. In DNA, the CDR3 is TGTGCCAGCAGTTTATTCGGGCTTGGGACCACTGAAGCTTTCTTT.

The CDR3 DNA reads as TGTGCCAGCAGCTACCCGGGACTAGGCACAGATACGCAGTATTTT. Protein: CASSYPGLGTDTQYF. The chain joins TRBV11-2 to TRBJ2-3; the match to TRBD2 covers 8 bases. This CDR3 has 15 residues. CDR1 is SGHAT, CDR2 FQNNGV, per germline. With V trimmed by 4 bases and J by 1 base, 4 bases remained unmatched.

This chain uses TRBV7-9 with TRBJ1-1, with D possibly matching TRBD1 (5 bases). Trimming removed 7 bases from V and 1 base from J, with 10 bases in between. Germline V gene data show CDR1 as SEHNR and CDR2 as FQNEAQ (reference sequence). The CDR3 is 13 amino acids. This CDR3 reads CASIIGANTEAFF. In nucleotides, the CDR3 is TGTGCCAGCATCATCGGGGCGAACACTGAAGCTTTCTTT.

The chain couples TRBV7-2 to TRBJ2-4, with TRBD1 matching 12 bases. Germline values: CDR1 SGHTA, CDR2 FQGNSA. V lost 3 bases, J lost 6 bases, and 6 bases stayed unmatched. The CDR3 is made up of 16 amino acids. DNA for the CDR3: TGTGCCAGCAGCTTCGGGGGACAGGGGGCCGGAAACATTCAGTACTTC. It specifies CASSFGGQGAGNIQYF.

About this clonotype itself: One end of the junction varies from germline; a read error may be responsible. This chain connects TRBV9 to TRBJ2-1, with 7 bases identical to TRBD2. Germline CDR1 reads SGDLS; CDR2 reads YYNGEE. There are 14 residues in the CDR3. The CDR3 loop is CASSAQLASRAEVF. The CDR3 DNA is TGTGCCAGCAGCGCCCAACTAGCGTCCAGGGCGGAGGTCTTC.